The present T cell receptor beta chain was sequenced within a study of control samples from healthy donors and cancer patients. Produced via immunoSEQ multiplex PCR; TCRdb's table is partial and in-frame only. The sample lists under 150,000 clones, 75% to 90% occurring once. V was pared by 2 bases and J by 2 bases, with 6 bases of the junction left unmatched. The length of the CDR3 is 15 residues. CDR1 SGHTA and CDR2 FQGNSA come from the germline V gene. The rearrangement joins TRBV7-2 to TRBJ2-7, with 7 positions matching TRBD2. This TCR derives from a woman in her twenties or thirties in good health. Sequenced input: blood. The CDR3 loop is CASSLWEGGPYEQYF. CDR3 in DNA: TGTGCCAGCAGCTTATGGGAGGGCGGCCCCTACGAGCAGTACTTC.